The rows below give T cell receptor beta chains drawn from one sample of a study of spatial heterogeneity in lung cancer. TCRdb called the 5' RACE reads again in MiXCR, with one record for every CDR3 protein. Of approximately 40,000 distinct CDR3 sequences listed, 5% to 5.5% were seen once; the top ten hold about 25%. The material sequenced was PBMCs, taken at surgery. The receptors stem from a female donor with early-stage non-small cell lung cancer. The CDR3 runs from the conserved cysteine through the conserved F or W. D genes are given only for firm matches. The size field is filled for only some rows; it gives once, few, many or a size class.

clone_size | d_call | j_call | v_call | cdr3_nt | cdr3_aa
many | . | TRBJ2-3 | TRBV11-3 | TGTGCCAGCAGCTATGGGCTCACAGATACGCAGTATTTT | CASSYGLTDTQYF
. | TRBD2 | TRBJ2-3 | TRBV6-1 | TGTGCCAGCAGTGGACTAGCGGGGGGGCCAGATACGCAGTATTTT | CASSGLAGGPDTQYF
. | . | TRBJ2-1 | TRBV7-8 | TGTGCCAGCAGCGGGGGCTACTACAATGAGCAGTTCTTC | CASSGGYYNEQFF
medium-sized | TRBD1 | TRBJ2-1 | TRBV29-1 | TGCAGCGTTGCCGGACCCCGGGACAGGAAAACTCCCAACTACAATGAGCAGTTCTTC | CSVAGPRDRKTPNYNEQFF
. | TRBD1 | TRBJ1-1 | TRBV29-1 | TGCAGCGTCCGGACAGGGGGCACTGAAGCTTTCTTT | CSVRTGGTEAFF
. | TRBD2 | TRBJ2-3 | TRBV9 | TGTGCCAGCAGCGTAACCGGGACTAGCGGGGCAGATACGCAGTATTTT | CASSVTGTSGADTQYF
many | . | TRBJ1-2 | TRBV2 | TGTGCCAGCTACCGTAGGGCCCTATATGGCTACACCTTC | CASYRRALYGYTF
few | . | TRBJ1-1 | TRBV12-3/TRBV12-4 | TGTGCCAGCAGTTTAGGGGCCCAGGCGACTGAAGCTTTCTTT | CASSLGAQATEAFF
few | . | TRBJ2-3 | TRBV4-1 | TGCGCCAGCAGCCCCACGGTAGCTCCGGATACGCAGTATTTT | CASSPTVAPDTQYF
few | TRBD1 | TRBJ1-4 | TRBV7-9 | TGTGCCAGCAGCCCCTTGACAGGGGTAAATGCTAATGAAAAACTGTTTTTT | CASSPLTGVNANEKLFF
. | TRBD1 | TRBJ2-7 | TRBV27 | TGTGCCAGCAGTTCGCTGACAGGGGTGGGGGAGCAGTACTTC | CASSSLTGVGEQYF
. | . | TRBJ2-7 | TRBV6-5 | TGTGCCAGCAGTTCTCGTGGCAGGGGTACCTACGAGCAGTACTTC | CASSSRGRGTYEQYF
few | . | TRBJ1-1 | TRBV5-5 | TGTGCCAGCAGCTCGTCGGACGCGAACACTGAAGCTTTCTTT | CASSSSDANTEAFF
many | . | TRBJ1-4 | TRBV28 | TGTGCCAGCGAATCCGGCCATTCCGCGCTCGCAACTAATGAAAAACTGTTTTTT | CASESGHSALATNEKLFF
few | TRBD1 | TRBJ1-5 | TRBV18 | TGTGCCAGCTCACCCGACAGGGCCGGTAGCAATCAGCCCCAGCATTTT | CASSPDRAGSNQPQHF
. | TRBD1 | TRBJ1-2 | TRBV9 | TGTGCCAGCAGCGTAGGACAGGGAGTTCACTATGGCTACACCTTC | CASSVGQGVHYGYTF
many | TRBD1 | TRBJ2-7 | TRBV15 | TGTGCCACCAGCAGCTACGGACAGGGACTCTCCTACGAGCAGTACTTC | CATSSYGQGLSYEQYF
once | . | TRBJ1-2 | TRBV2 | TGTGCCAGCAGTGGGGACGGTGGTGGTGGCTACACCTTC | CASSGDGGGGYTF
many | . | TRBJ2-3 | TRBV7-2 | TGTGCCAGCAGCCCCGACAGGCCTCGCACAGATACGCAGTATTTT | CASSPDRPRTDTQYF
few | TRBD2 | TRBJ2-7 | TRBV7-9 | TGTGCCAGCAGCTTAGCCCTAGCGGGGGCCTCCTACGAGCAGTACTTC | CASSLALAGASYEQYF
many | . | TRBJ2-2 | TRBV20-1 | TGCAGTGCGCTGGACTACCCGGAGCTGTTTTTT | CSALDYPELFF
many | . | TRBJ1-1 | TRBV20-1 | TGCAGTGCTCCCAGGGGTACTGAAGCTTTCTTT | CSAPRGTEAFF
. | . | TRBJ2-7 | TRBV7-9 | TGTGCCAGCAGCTTTGGACCCCCGAGCTCCTACGAGCAGTACTTC | CASSFGPPSSYEQYF
. | . | TRBJ1-1 | TRBV6-1 | TGTGCCAGCAGTGATTGGGAGAACACTGAAGCTTTCTTT | CASSDWENTEAFF
many | TRBD2 | TRBJ2-1 | TRBV2 | TGTGCCAGCAGTCCCGGGACTAGCGGGTCGCCTTTC | CASSPGTSGSPF
many | . | TRBJ2-1 | TRBV3-1 | TGTGCCAGCAGCCTTCGACTAGTTAACGAGCAGTTCTTC | CASSLRLVNEQFF
many | . | TRBJ2-7 | TRBV6-2/TRBV6-3 | TGTGCCAGCAGTAAAGTACGCGACGAGCAGTACTTC | CASSKVRDEQYF
many | . | TRBJ2-1 | TRBV6-5 | TGTGCCAGCAGTTATTCAGACAGAAGCTCCTACAATGAGCAGTTCTTC | CASSYSDRSSYNEQFF
many | TRBD2 | TRBJ2-2 | TRBV2 | TGTGCCAGCACGGATCAAGGACTAGCGGCCAATACGAACACCGGGGAGCTGTTTTTT | CASTDQGLAANTNTGELFF
many | TRBD1 | TRBJ2-3 | TRBV7-2 | TGTGCCAGCAGCTTAGGAGACAGGGGGGGAGATACGCAGTATTTT | CASSLGDRGGDTQYF
many | TRBD1 | TRBJ1-4 | TRBV5-1 | TGCGCCAGCAGCGCCGGGACAGTTGATACTGAAAAACTGTTTTTT | CASSAGTVDTEKLFF
. | TRBD1 | TRBJ2-7 | TRBV7-2 | TGTGCCAGCAGCAATGACAGGGTCGCTTACGAGCAGTACTTC | CASSNDRVAYEQYF
many | TRBD2 | TRBJ2-5 | TRBV25-1 | TGTGCCAGCAGCCCCGGGACTAGCGGGGGAGAGACCCAGTACTTC | CASSPGTSGGETQYF
many | TRBD2 | TRBJ2-5 | TRBV5-1 | TGCGCCAGCAGCTTGGCCATGGCTAGCGGGGAAGAGACCCAGTACTTC | CASSLAMASGEETQYF
many | . | TRBJ1-1 | TRBV9 | TGTGCCAGCAGCGTAGGGCCAAGAACCCCTGAAGCTTTCTTT | CASSVGPRTPEAFF
. | . | TRBJ1-1 | TRBV5-1 | TGCGCCAGCAGCTTGGGGCTGATGAACACTGAAGCTTTCTTT | CASSLGLMNTEAFF
many | TRBD2 | TRBJ2-1 | TRBV7-3 | TGTGCCAGCAGCTTAATTGTCGGGGGGATGGATGAGCAGTTCTTC | CASSLIVGGMDEQFF
many | . | TRBJ2-1 | TRBV20-1 | TGCAGTGCTAGTGACTCCCGGGACGATGAGCAGTTCTTC | CSASDSRDDEQFF
many | TRBD1 | TRBJ2-1 | TRBV28 | TGTGCCAGCAGTTCACCGGGACAGGGAGGAGAGCAGTTCTTC | CASSSPGQGGEQFF